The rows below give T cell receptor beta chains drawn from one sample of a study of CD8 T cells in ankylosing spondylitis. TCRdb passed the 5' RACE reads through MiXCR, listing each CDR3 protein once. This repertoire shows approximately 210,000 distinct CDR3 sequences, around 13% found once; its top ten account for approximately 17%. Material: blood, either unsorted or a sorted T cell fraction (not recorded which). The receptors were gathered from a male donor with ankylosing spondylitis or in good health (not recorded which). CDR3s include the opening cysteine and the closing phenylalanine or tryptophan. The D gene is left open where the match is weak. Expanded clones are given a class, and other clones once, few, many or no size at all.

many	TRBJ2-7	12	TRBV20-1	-	CSARQGTGEQYF	TGCAGTGCTAGACAGGGTACGGGCGAGCAGTACTTC
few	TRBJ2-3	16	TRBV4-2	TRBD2	CASSPQTSGSADTQYF	TGTGCCAGCAGCCCCCAGACTAGCGGGAGCGCAGATACGCAGTATTTT
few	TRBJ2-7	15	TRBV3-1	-	CASSQGLANPYEQYF	TGTGCCAGCAGCCAAGGTTTAGCAAACCCCTACGAGCAGTACTTC
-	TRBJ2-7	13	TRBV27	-	CASRRESSYEQYF	TGTGCCAGCAGGAGAGAGAGCTCCTACGAGCAGTACTTC
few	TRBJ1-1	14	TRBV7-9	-	CASSLDRVDTEAFF	TGTGCCAGCAGCTTAGACAGGGTGGACACTGAAGCTTTCTTT
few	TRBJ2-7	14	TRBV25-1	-	CASSLSPGNYEQYF	TGTGCCAGCAGTCTGTCGCCAGGGAACTACGAGCAGTACTTC
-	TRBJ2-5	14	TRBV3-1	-	CASSPGLVPQTQYF	TGTGCCAGCAGCCCTGGACTCGTCCCACAGACCCAGTACTTC
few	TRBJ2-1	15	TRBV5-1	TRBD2	CASSAGTSGYNEQFF	TGCGCCAGCAGCGCCGGGACTAGCGGGTACAATGAGCAGTTCTTC
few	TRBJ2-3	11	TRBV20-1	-	CSADSGDTQYF	TGCAGTGCTGATAGCGGAGATACGCAGTATTTT
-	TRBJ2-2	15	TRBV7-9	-	CASKTGDSNTGELFF	TGTGCCAGCAAAACGGGGGACAGCAACACCGGGGAGCTGTTTTTT
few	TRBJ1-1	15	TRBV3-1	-	CASSQDDLQDAEAFF	TGTGCCAGCAGCCAAGATGACCTCCAGGACGCTGAAGCTTTCTTT
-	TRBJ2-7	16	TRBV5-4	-	CASSSPGRGDSYEQYF	TGTGCCAGCAGCTCCCCCGGCAGGGGGGATTCCTACGAGCAGTACTTC
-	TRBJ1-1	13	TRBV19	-	CASRGVMDTEAFF	TGTGCCAGTAGGGGGGTCATGGACACTGAAGCTTTCTTT
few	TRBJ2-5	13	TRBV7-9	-	CASSLVGEETQYF	TGTGCCAGCAGCTTAGTCGGCGAGGAGACCCAGTACTTC
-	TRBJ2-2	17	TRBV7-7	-	CASTRGVSGVNTGELFF	TGTGCCAGCACCCGGGGGGTGTCAGGGGTTAACACCGGGGAGCTGTTTTTT
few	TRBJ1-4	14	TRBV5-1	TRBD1	CASTWTGGDEKLFF	TGCGCCAGCACGTGGACAGGGGGCGATGAAAAACTGTTTTTT
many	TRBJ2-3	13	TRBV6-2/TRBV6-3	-	CASRADNLDTQYF	TGTGCCAGCAGGGCCGATAACTTAGATACGCAGTATTTT
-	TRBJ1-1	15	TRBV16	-	CASSAFRGANTEAFF	TGTGCCAGCAGCGCCTTCAGGGGAGCGAACACTGAAGCTTTCTTT
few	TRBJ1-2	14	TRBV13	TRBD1	CASSFRDREGGYTF	TGTGCCAGCAGCTTCCGGGACAGGGAGGGCGGCTACACCTTC
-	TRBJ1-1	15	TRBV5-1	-	CASSFGTIENTEAFF	TGCGCCAGCAGCTTCGGGACAATCGAGAACACTGAAGCTTTCTTT
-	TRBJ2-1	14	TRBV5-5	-	CASLRESAYNEQFF	TGTGCCAGCCTTCGGGAGTCAGCCTACAATGAGCAGTTCTTC
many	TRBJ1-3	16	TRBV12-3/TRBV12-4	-	CASSTRSGTSGNTIYF	TGTGCCAGCAGTACCCGGTCGGGGACCTCTGGAAACACCATATATTTT
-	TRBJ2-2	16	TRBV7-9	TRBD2	CASSRFLAGVTGELFF	TGTGCCAGCAGCCGATTTCTAGCGGGAGTCACCGGGGAGCTGTTTTTT
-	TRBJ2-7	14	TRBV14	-	CASSQGDITYEQYF	TGTGCCAGCAGCCAAGGCGACATTACCTACGAGCAGTACTTC
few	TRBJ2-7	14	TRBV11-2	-	CASSSTVQSYEQYF	TGTGCCAGCAGCTCCACCGTCCAGTCCTACGAGCAGTACTTC
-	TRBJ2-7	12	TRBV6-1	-	CASSETTYEQYF	TGTGCCAGCAGTGAAACGACCTACGAGCAGTACTTC
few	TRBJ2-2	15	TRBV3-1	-	CASNLRGSPTGELFF	TGTGCCAGCAACCTCCGGGGGTCCCCCACCGGGGAGCTGTTTTTT
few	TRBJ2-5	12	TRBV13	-	CASSLTRETQYF	TGTGCCAGCAGCTTGACTAGGGAGACCCAGTACTTC
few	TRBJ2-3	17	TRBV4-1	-	CASSRNAPGPGTDTQYF	TGCGCCAGCAGCCGGAACGCCCCGGGGCCCGGCACAGATACGCAGTATTTT
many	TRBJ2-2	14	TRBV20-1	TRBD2	CSARKAGDTGELFF	TGCAGTGCTCGGAAGGCGGGGGACACCGGGGAGCTGTTTTTT
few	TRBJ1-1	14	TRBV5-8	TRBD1	CASRYGQGLTEAFF	TGTGCCAGCAGATACGGACAGGGCCTCACTGAAGCTTTCTTT